The sequence of this T cell receptor (beta chain) was determined in a study of molecular identifiers for immune sequencing clone quantification. Germline V gives CDR1 SGHVS, CDR2 FQNEAQ. The CDR3 covers 16 residues. Trimming took 5 bases from V and 6 from J; bases not matched to a gene: 9. TCRdb independently ran MiXCR on the PCR reads; one entry per CDR3 protein. There are about half a million distinct CDR3 sequences in the sample; roughly 25% occur only once, and over 0.6% lies in the top ten. The TCR originated in a human donor in good health. Some libraries in this study had Jurkat cell RNA spiked in. The gene calls are TRBV7-8 and TRBJ2-1; 11 bases are a match to TRBD1. Sample: naive CD8+ T cells from blood, with Jurkat cell RNA spiked in. Noted subset: FACS-sorted CD8+CD4-CCR7+CD45RA+ naive T cells. Here the CDR3 reads CASSPLDRGLFNEQFF. The CDR3 DNA reads as TGTGCCAGCAGCCCCCTGGACAGGGGGCTCTTCAATGAGCAGTTCTTC.